This T cell receptor (beta chain) was identified during a study of shared clonotypes between healthy human individuals. Background on the study: A donor's plate count was three for CD4 naive and three for CD4 memory; CD8 naive had two and CD8 memory one.

This CDR3 has 11 residues. Trimming shortened V by 2 bases and J by 5 bases, and 4 bases separated the two germline ends. Germline CDR1 SGHAT, CDR2 FQNNGV. This table comes from immunoSEQ multiplex PCR, and its TCRdb copy is limited to in-frame clones, with some not included. Seen here are roughly 410,000 clones, approximately 97% observed once, and the top ten hold 0.32%. Material: memory CD8+ T cells sorted from blood. This sample's subset: CD45RO+ cells pooled with CCR7-negative TemRA cells. The rearrangement joins TRBV11-2 to TRBJ2-7; D not certain. This clonotype was sampled from a young man in good health. In DNA form, the CDR3 reads TGTGCCAGCAGCTTATCCCACGAGCAGTACTTC. Residues: CASSLSHEQYF.